These 20 T cell receptor beta chains came from one sample sequenced in a study of T cells in women clearing cervical HPV infection. Profiling relied on immunoSEQ multiplex PCR, and the TCRdb table lists in-frame clones only, not all of them. The sample includes some 39,000 clones. The sequenced material came from blood buffy coat. The receptors derive from a woman between 18 and 75 years old with a cervical HPV16 infection that either progressed to CIN3+ or cleared (not recorded which).

The covered CDR3 bases are TGTGCCAGCAAATTCTTTACGACTAGCGGGGGCCTCTTTACCGGGGAG. This gives the protein CASKFFTTSGGLFTGE. The entire CDR3 protein is CASKFFTTSGGLFTGELFF. The V gene is TRBV28, the J gene TRBJ2-2, with TRBD2 matching over 12 bases. The read is 3 residues too short to cover the CDR3 end, so that end is filled in from the germline J gene. Losses at the gene ends were 7 bases for V and 5 bases for J; bases not matched to a gene: 17. The V gene's germline CDR1 is MDHEN and CDR2 SYDVKM. The CDR3 runs 19 residues.

About this clone itself: The DNA ends 3 residues before the CDR3 does, and the rest of the CDR3 is filled in from the germline J gene. At the DNA level, this CDR3 is encoded by other sequences in the same sample as well. This chain links TRBV7-9 with TRBJ2-7, with 8 positions matching TRBD1. CDR3 length: 13 residues. Looked up from germline, CDR1 is SEHNR and CDR2 is FQNEAQ (reference sequence). Trimming took 6 bases from V and 4 from J; bases not matched to a gene: 5. The CDR3 is CASRDRASYEQYF. CDR3 bases read: TGTGCCAGCAGGGACAGGGCCTCATACGAG.

As to this clone: The CDR3 goes on 3 residues after the read ends, and that part is filled in from the germline J gene. The J gene is TRBJ2-2, the V gene TRBV2; D remains unclear. The CDR3 loop spans 15 amino acids. V lost 4 bases to trimming and J lost 0 bases, with 9 bases between them. Germline lookup yields CDR1 SNHLY and CDR2 FYNNEI. CDR3 amino acids: CASSVGSPNTGELFF. Partial CDR3 DNA: TGTGCCAGCAGTGTCGGGTCCCCGAACACCGGGGAG.

As regards this clone: The read comes to an end 3 residues before the CDR3 does, leaving the germline J gene to fill in the end. The rearrangement uses TRBV5-1 and TRBJ2-3; 9 bases align to TRBD2. CDR3 length equals 14 residues. Germline V lookup: CDR1 SGHRS, CDR2 YFSETQ. V shed 5 bases, J shed 4 bases, and the junction held 5 bases outside the gene matches. The CDR3 bases that were read are TGCGCCAGCAGTGGCGGGGGGGCCGCAGATACG. Translation gives CASSGGGAADT. The CDR3, in full, reads CASSGGGAADTQYF.

Concerning this clone itself: Coverage ceases 3 residues before the CDR3 finishes, and the germline J gene fills in the end. This sequence joins TRBV29-1 and TRBJ2-5, with 8 bases that match TRBD1. Germline values: CDR1 SQVTM, CDR2 ANQGSEA. The CDR3 totals 16 residues. This CDR3 reads CSVEQGWGTGTDTQYF. The sequenced part of the CDR3 DNA is TGCAGCGTTGAACAGGGGTGGGGGACAGGAACAGATACC.

Points on this clone: The read ends 3 residues shy of where the CDR3 ends; the end is completed using the germline J gene. The rearrangement joins TRBV20-1 to TRBJ2-2; 8 positions match TRBD1. V lost 0 bases to trimming and J lost 6 bases; unmatched junction nucleotides: 15. In germline, CDR1 is DFQATT, CDR2 SNEGSKA (reference sequence). The CDR3 is 18 amino acids. The CDR3 sequence is CSARDPLRTGRPPGELFF. The CDR3 bases that were read are TGCAGTGCTAGAGACCCGCTCAGGACAGGGAGGCCTCCCGGGGAG.

To note about this clone: The read stops 3 residues short of the end of the CDR3; the missing end is completed from the germline J gene. V gene TRBV9 combines with J gene TRBJ2-1, with 12 bases that match TRBD1. This CDR3 region has 16 residues. V dropped 4 bases and J dropped 4; count of bases not matched to a gene: 6. Germline V CDR1 and CDR2: SGDLS, YYNGEE. The CDR3 sequence is CASSLSGQGAYNEQFF. The CDR3 bases that were read are TGTGCCAGCAGCCTTTCGGGACAGGGGGCGTACAATGAG.

As for this clone: The read ends 3 residues before the CDR3 terminus; that terminus is restored from the germline J gene. V usage is TRBV18 and J usage is TRBJ1-2; no reliable D call. The CDR3 sequence is 15 residues long. Germline values: CDR1 KGHSH, CDR2 LQKENI. Trimming shortened V by 2 bases and J by 4 bases, and 14 bases separated the two germline ends. CDR3 DNA (partial): TGTGCCAGCTCACCAGTCCCGGGTGGCGTCTATGGC. It encodes CASSPVPGGVYG. The entire CDR3 is CASSPVPGGVYGYTF.

Points on this clone: The read ends 3 residues before the CDR3 terminus; that terminus is restored from the germline J gene. The rearrangement links TRBV19 to TRBJ2-2, with D maybe TRBD1 (6 bases). Germline loops: CDR1 LNHDA, CDR2 SQIVND (reference sequence). The CDR3 consists of 15 residues. V shed 7 bases and J shed 6 bases, with 18 bases lying between them. The CDR3 protein is CASTPWGQVPGELFF. The sequenced part of the CDR3 DNA is TGTGCCAGTACGCCTTGGGGGCAGGTTCCCGGGGAG. Using reference TRBV19 and TRBJ2-2 for the parts outside the CDR3, the full variable domain is DGGITQSPKYLFRKEGQNVTLSCEQNLNHDAMYWYRQDPGQGLRLIYYSQIVNDFQKGDIAEGYSVSREKKESFPLTVTSAQKNPTAFYLCASTPWGQVPGELFFGEGSRLTVL.

As concerns this clone: Mismatch with germline at one junction end may stem from a read error. The read falls 3 residues short of the CDR3 end, and the missing part is taken from the germline J gene. Distinct nucleotide sequences in the sample also encode this CDR3. This chain links TRBV6-1 with TRBJ1-5, with 11 nucleotides matching TRBD1. Germline V gives CDR1 MNHNS, CDR2 SASEGT. The CDR3 spans 16 residues. CDR3 protein: CASSEGTGGFSQPQHF. CDR3 DNA (partial): TGTGCCAGCAGCGAAGGGACAGGGGGTTTTAGTCAGCCC.

As for this clone: The DNA ends 3 residues before the CDR3 does, and the rest of the CDR3 is filled in from the germline J gene. The chain recombines TRBV18 with TRBJ1-5; maybe TRBD1 (6 bases). The CDR3 extends over 14 amino acids. The germline V and J ends were trimmed by 2 bases and 5 bases, with 10 bases remaining between them. The germline V gene has CDR1 KGHSH and CDR2 LQKENI. This CDR3 is CASSPGGGHQPQHF. The CDR3 bases that were read are TGTGCCAGCTCACCAGGGGGCGGTCATCAGCCC.

With respect to this clone: The observed sequence ends 3 residues before the CDR3 terminus, with the missing tail filled in from the germline J gene. J is TRBJ2-7 and V is TRBV29-1; D possibly corresponds to TRBD1 (5 bases). CDR3 size: 14 residues. Germline CDR1 reads SQVTM; CDR2 reads ANQGSEA. The V end lost 5 bases, the J end lost 6 bases, and 20 bases lay between the germline ends. The CDR3 reads CSVLMAGRVVEQYF. The CDR3 bases that were read are TGCAGCGTTTTGATGGCAGGCAGGGTTGTCGAG.

As concerns this clone: From the germline J gene comes the end of the CDR3, since the read stops 3 residues before it. J is TRBJ1-1 and V is TRBV20-1; TRBD1 matches 7 bases. Germline V gene data show CDR1 as DFQATT and CDR2 as SNEGSKA (reference sequence). V gave up 4 bases and J gave up 4 bases; unmatched junction bases: 15. There are 16 residues in the CDR3. The CDR3 bases that were read are TGCAGTGCTATTAAAGGGGGCGCGAAAAAGGGCACTGAA. This translates into CSAIKGGAKKGTE. The full CDR3 protein is CSAIKGGAKKGTEAFF.

Note on this clone: The read terminates 3 residues ahead of where the CDR3 ends, so the germline J gene completes it. This chain connects TRBV7-7 to TRBJ1-1; 8 bases agree with TRBD1. The CDR3 totals 13 residues. Germline V gene data show CDR1 as SSHAT and CDR2 as FNYEAQ (reference sequence). CDR3 DNA, as far as it was read: TGTGCCAGCAGCCGGACAGGGCGTGAGACC. It yields the protein CASSRTGRET. The whole CDR3 protein is CASSRTGRETAFF.

As concerns this clone: The read finishes 3 residues shy of the CDR3 end, and the germline J gene is used to complete it. The chain has TRBV6-2 or TRBV6-3 and TRBJ2-3; TRBD1 matches at 10 bases. The germline V gene has CDR1 MNHEY and CDR2 SVGEGT. The CDR3 loop spans 14 amino acids. The CDR3 DNA, read in part, is TGTGCCAGCAGCGGACAGGGGGAATTGGAGACG. Amino acid sequence: CASSGQGELET. In full, the CDR3 reads CASSGQGELETQYF.

As to this clone: The read falls 3 residues short of the CDR3 end, and the missing part is taken from the germline J gene. The chain recombines TRBV20-1 with TRBJ2-7; TRBD1 agrees at 7 bases. The ends lost 0 bases at V and 0 bases at J; junction bases unmatched: 5. Per the germline V gene, CDR1 is DFQATT and CDR2 is SNEGSKA (reference sequence). The CDR3 spans 15 residues. The CDR3 protein is CSARDRDRASYEQYF. The CDR3 bases that were read are TGCAGTGCTAGAGATCGTGACAGGGCCTCCTACGAG.

On this clone: The read finishes 3 residues shy of the CDR3 end, and the germline J gene is used to complete it. The chain has TRBV7-6 and TRBJ2-5; weak D call: TRBD1 (6 bases). Between the trimmed V and J ends, which lost 8 bases and 5 bases, there was a span of 24 bases. CDR1 and CDR2 (germline): SGHVS, FNYEAQ. The CDR3 spans 16 residues. The CDR3 is CASDLAPGHKSETQYF. The sequenced part of the CDR3 DNA is TGTGCCAGCGATTTGGCGCCGGGACATAAATCCGAGACC.

Details on this clone: The CDR3 is cut off 3 residues early in the read; its end comes from the germline J gene. The rearrangement links TRBV29-1 to TRBJ2-3; 9 nucleotides line up with TRBD2. This CDR3 comprises 21 residues. Germline values: CDR1 SQVTM, CDR2 ANQGSEA. After removal of 0 bases from V and 0 bases from J, the junction contained 19 bases not matched to a gene. The CDR3 region is CSVEDGLSRAGGPSSTDTQYF. Partial CDR3 DNA: TGCAGCGTTGAAGATGGTCTGAGTAGGGCGGGGGGGCCTTCTAGCACAGATACG.

Regarding this clone: The CDR3 is cut off 3 residues early in the read; its end comes from the germline J gene. The chain links TRBV5-1 to TRBJ1-1, with D tentatively TRBD1 (5 bases). V was trimmed by 0 bases and J by 5 bases, leaving 14 bases between them. This CDR3 is built from 15 residues. In germline, CDR1 is SGHRS, CDR2 YFSETQ. The CDR3 bases that were read are TGCGCCAGCAGCTTGGTAGGGGCGGCAGGGACTGAA. Protein product: CASSLVGAAGTE. The full CDR3 protein is CASSLVGAAGTEAFF.

Comment on this clone: The read halts 3 residues ahead of the CDR3 end, with the missing end drawn from the germline J gene. The chain employs TRBV18 and TRBJ1-1; tentative D call: TRBD1 (5 bases). V was shortened by 3 bases and J by 4 bases, with 21 bases between the two germline ends. Germline V gene sequence: CDR1 KGHSH, CDR2 LQKENI. There are 17 residues in the CDR3. CDR3 region: CASSPRAGGTRGTEAFF. The sequenced CDR3 bases are TGTGCCAGCTCACCCAGAGCAGGAGGGACTCGAGGCACTGAA.